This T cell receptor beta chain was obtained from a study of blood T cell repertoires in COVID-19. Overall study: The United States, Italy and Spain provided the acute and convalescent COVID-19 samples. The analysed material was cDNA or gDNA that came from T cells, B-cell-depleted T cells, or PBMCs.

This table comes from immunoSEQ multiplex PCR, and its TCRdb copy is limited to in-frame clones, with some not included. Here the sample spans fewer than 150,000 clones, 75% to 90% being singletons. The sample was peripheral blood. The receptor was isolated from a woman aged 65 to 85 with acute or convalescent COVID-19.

Written as DNA, the CDR3 is TGTGCCAGCAGCTTAGTTTGGGCTAGCGGGGGGGCCGAAGATACGCAGTATTTT. Its translation: CASSLVWASGGAEDTQYF. The chain employs TRBV11-2 and TRBJ2-3, with 12 nucleotides matching TRBD2. CDR3 length equals 18 residues. Trimming took 1 base from V and 5 from J; bases not matched to a gene: 10. From germline, CDR1 is SGHAT and CDR2 FQNNGV.